Below, one T cell receptor (beta chain) is given with its context. Sequencing was performed with immunoSEQ multiplex PCR; in TCRdb, only in-frame clones are kept and a portion is missing. This table holds roughly 170,000 clones, approximately 61% found once. Trimming cost V 4 bases and J 0 bases; bases outside gene matches: 3. This CDR3 has 15 residues. Germline values: CDR1 SGHVS, CDR2 FNYEAQ. This entry belongs to a study of shared clonotypes between healthy human individuals. Across the whole study: Each donor had three CD4 naive, three CD4 memory, two CD8 naive and one CD8 memory plate.

Donors included only healthy HIV-negative adults lacking recent acute infections or vaccinations. The chain employs TRBV7-6 and TRBJ2-1, with TRBD2 matching 7 bases. This TCR derives from a young man in good health. The sequencing input was memory CD4+ T cells sorted from blood. Subset noted: CD45RA-negative fraction. CDR3 nucleotides: TGTGCCAGCAGCTCTAAGCGGGGCTCCTACAATGAGCAGTTCTTC. Protein sequence: CASSSKRGSYNEQFF.